The clone carrying this T cell receptor beta chain was counted only a few times. Its antigen is unidentified. This record comes from a study of human T cells and chemical hapten exposure. CDR1 and CDR2 from the germline V gene are SQVTM and ANQGSEA. The CDR3 has 10 residues. The V end was cut by 7 bases, the J end by 8 bases, with 11 bases between. Study results and limitations: The study found expanded TCRs formed significantly more large CDR3 similarity clusters than controls.

The time point here: patch test 1, 2 weeks after DPC sensitization. As for treatment: therapeutic diphenylcyclopropenone sensitization with weekly scalp DPC. RNA extraction used unfractionated whole blood as the source of total RNA. TCRdb analysed the RACE reads with MiXCR anew, one entry per CDR3 protein. The sample yields some 380,000 distinct CDR3 sequences, approximately 5.1% seen once. This material consisted of whole blood, taken in connection with sensitization to the hapten diphenylcyclopropenone (DPC). The clonotype was recovered from a woman aged 45-65 years with alopecia areata. Some clones in this sample may be carry-over from other donors' samples. This chain links TRBV29-1 with TRBJ1-2, with a tentative D call TRBD1 (5 bases). This CDR3 reads CSGGTGGYTF. The CDR3 DNA is TGCAGCGGTGGGACCGGCGGCTACACCTTC.